Shown below are 16 T cell receptor beta chains from a single sample sequenced in a study of T cell responses to AZD1222 COVID-19 vaccine. Some clones are missing from TCRdb's copy, which holds only in-frame ones; the method was immunoSEQ multiplex PCR. Among nearly 110,000 clones listed, 90% were seen once. The sequences come from peripheral blood, collected on day 0 of AZD1222 vaccination. These receptors were collected from an adult in good health.

J is TRBJ1-6 and V is TRBV1; the table's D call TRBD1 went unverified against the DNA. TRBV1 is a pseudogene locus. The CDR3 consists of 17 residues. The CDR3 nucleotides are TGCACCAGCAGCCAAGTCGACAACGAGAGCTATAATTCACCCCTCCACTTT. Its translation: CTSSQVDNESYNSPLHF.

This clone was seen a single time. The chain couples TRBV6-5 to TRBJ2-2; 8 nucleotides match TRBD1. V was pared by 7 bases and J by 1 base, with 2 bases of the junction left unmatched. This CDR3 is 14 amino acids long. Germline V lookup: CDR1 MNHEY, CDR2 SVGAGI. The CDR3 loop reads CASTGTGNTGELFF. CDR3 bases: TGTGCCAGCACCGGGACAGGGAACACCGGGGAGCTGTTTTTT.

This chain links TRBV27 with TRBJ1-1; 7 nucleotides align to TRBD1. The V gene end was trimmed by 5 bases and the J gene end by 8 bases; junction bases not matched to a gene: 11. The CDR3 loop spans 14 amino acids. The germline V gene encodes CDR1 MNHEY and CDR2 SMNVEV (reference sequence). The CDR3 here is CASSLSTGVMEAFF. Here the CDR3 DNA reads TGTGCCAGCAGTCTCAGCACAGGGGTTATGGAAGCTTTCTTT.

The chain uses TRBV19 and TRBJ1-2, with D possibly TRBD1 on 6 matching bases. The CDR3 spans 13 residues. V dropped 8 bases and J dropped 7 bases, with 17 bases sitting between them. Germline V gene lookup returns CDR1 LNHDA and CDR2 SQIVND (reference sequence). The CDR3 reads CASQTGKRFGYTF. The CDR3 DNA follows: TGTGCCAGTCAAACAGGGAAACGTTTTGGCTACACCTTC.

J is TRBJ1-2 and V is TRBV7-9; a weak D match, TRBD1 (5 bases). The V gene's germline CDR1 is SEHNR and CDR2 FQNEAQ (reference sequence). Trimming stripped 2 bases from V and 8 bases from J, with 9 bases between. The CDR3 extends over 12 amino acids. CDR3 DNA: TGTGCCAGCAGCTTATCCGGGGGGGGCTACACCTTC. Translating gives CASSLSGGGYTF.

This clone was counted a single time. The rearrangement uses TRBV28 and TRBJ2-2; D not resolved. The germline V gene has CDR1 MDHEN and CDR2 SYDVKM. The CDR3 contains 13 residues. Trimming took off 10 bases at V and 3 bases at J, with 12 bases between the two ends. The CDR3 nucleotides are TGTGCCACCCACCTTGCTTACACCGGGGAGCTGTTTTTT. Its translation is CATHLAYTGELFF.

J is TRBJ1-3 and V is TRBV18; 12 positions agree with TRBD1. From germline, CDR1 is KGHSH and CDR2 LQKENI. V dropped 3 bases and J dropped 3; count of bases not matched to a gene: 6. CDR3 length equals 17 residues. CDR3 region: CASSPGTGGAGGNTIYF. For the CDR3, the DNA is TGTGCCAGCTCACCTGGGACAGGGGGCGCCGGTGGAAACACCATATATTTT. Full variable domain (missing parts from reference TRBV18 and TRBJ1-3): NAGVMQNPRHLVRRRGQEARLRCSPMKGHSHVYWYRQLPEEGLKFMVYLQKENIIDESGMPKERFSAEFPKEGPSILRIQQVVRGDSAAYFCASSPGTGGAGGNTIYFGEGSWLTVV.

V is TRBV7-2 and J is TRBJ2-1; D is perhaps TRBD2 (5 bases). CDR3 size: 16 residues. The V and J ends lost 5 bases and 1 base respectively, with 15 bases between them. In germline, CDR1 is SGHTA, CDR2 FQGNSA. The CDR3 region has the DNA TGTGCCAGCAGCCACAGAGCGGTGGGTTCCTACAATGAGCAGTTCTTC. Amino acid sequence: CASSHRAVGSYNEQFF.

The chain links TRBV7-9 to TRBJ2-7; no firm D call. Germline CDR1 is SEHNR and CDR2 is FQNEAQ (reference sequence). The CDR3 runs 11 residues. V lost 2 bases, J lost 5 bases, and 4 bases lay in between. The DNA of the CDR3 is TGTGCCAGCAGCTTATTTGACGAGCAGTACTTC. This codes for CASSLFDEQYF.

The chain recombines TRBV7-3 with TRBJ2-2, with D uncertain. V was shortened by 2 bases and J by 1 base, with 5 bases between the two germline ends. The CDR3 sequence is 14 residues long. The germline CDR1 and CDR2 sequences are SGHTA and FQGTGA. The CDR3 loop is CASSLGRNTGELFF. CDR3 DNA: TGTGCCAGCAGCTTAGGCCGGAACACCGGGGAGCTGTTTTTT.

J is TRBJ2-1 and V is TRBV7-2; unclear D gene. This CDR3 is built from 13 residues. From germline, CDR1 is SGHTA and CDR2 FQGNSA. V was clipped by 5 bases and J by 3 bases, with 8 bases between them. This CDR3 reads CASSPPIYNEQFF. CDR3 DNA: TGTGCCAGCAGCCCACCCATCTACAATGAGCAGTTCTTC. The whole variable domain, remainder taken from reference TRBV7-2 and TRBJ2-1, is GAGVSQSPSNKVTEKGKDVELRCDPISGHTALYWYRQSLGQGLEFLIYFQGNSAPDKSGLPSDRFSAERTGGSVSTLTIQRTQQEDSAVYLCASSPPIYNEQFFGPGTRLTVL.

The chain couples TRBV5-4 to TRBJ2-1; 8 positions agree with TRBD2. This CDR3 has 14 residues. Trimming removed 5 bases from V and 6 bases from J; junction bases left unmatched: 7. Germline lookup yields CDR1 SGHNT and CDR2 YYREEE (reference sequence). CDR3 nucleotide sequence: TGTGCCAGCAGTCCGCCGGCGGGAGGCAATGAGCAGTTCTTC. As protein: CASSPPAGGNEQFF.

The sample holds one count of this clone. The rearrangement uses TRBV14 and TRBJ2-2; TRBD2 matches at 9 bases. The CDR3 extends over 16 amino acids. V trimming: 1 base; J trimming: 4 bases; junction bases outside the gene matches: 4. Germline V gene lookup returns CDR1 SGHDN and CDR2 FVKESK. The chain's CDR3 is CASSQVGTSPTGELFF. DNA of the CDR3: TGTGCCAGCAGCCAAGTTGGGACTAGCCCCACCGGGGAGCTGTTTTTT. Looking up the rest from reference TRBV14 and TRBJ2-2 gives the full variable domain: EAGVTQFPSHSVIEKGQTVTLRCDPISGHDNLYWYRRVMGKEIKFLLHFVKESKQDESGMPNNRFLAERTGGTYSTLKVQPAELEDSGVYFCASSQVGTSPTGELFFGEGSRLTVL.

The sample holds one count of this clone. This CDR3 is CALGQMNEKLFF. In nucleotides, the CDR3 is TGTGCCTTGGGACAGATGAATGAAAAACTGTTTTTT. The chain couples TRBV30 to TRBJ1-4; 7 nucleotides align to TRBD1. V trimming: 7 bases; J trimming: 5 bases; junction bases outside the gene matches: 4. The CDR3 runs to 12 residues. Germline CDR1 and CDR2: GTSNPN and SVGIG (reference sequence).

With regard to this clone: Additional DNA sequences in this sample encode the identical CDR3. The CDR3 DNA sequence: TGTGCCAGCAGCCAAGAAGGATCTTCCTACGAGCAGTACTTC. It codes for CASSQEGSSYEQYF. V usage is TRBV3-1 (or the pseudogene TRBV3-2) and J usage is TRBJ2-7, with D hard to call. The V end was cut by 0 bases, the J end by 1 base, with 7 bases between. Germline CDR1 reads LGHDT; CDR2 reads YNNKEL (reference sequence). The CDR3 consists of 14 residues.

J is TRBJ2-2 and V is TRBV12-3 or TRBV12-4; D gene uncertain. The CDR3 runs to 12 residues. V gave up 2 bases and J gave up 6 bases, with 4 bases separating them. The CDR3 DNA sequence: TGTGCCAGCAGTTTATCTGCCGGGGAGCTGTTTTTT. This gives the protein CASSLSAGELFF.